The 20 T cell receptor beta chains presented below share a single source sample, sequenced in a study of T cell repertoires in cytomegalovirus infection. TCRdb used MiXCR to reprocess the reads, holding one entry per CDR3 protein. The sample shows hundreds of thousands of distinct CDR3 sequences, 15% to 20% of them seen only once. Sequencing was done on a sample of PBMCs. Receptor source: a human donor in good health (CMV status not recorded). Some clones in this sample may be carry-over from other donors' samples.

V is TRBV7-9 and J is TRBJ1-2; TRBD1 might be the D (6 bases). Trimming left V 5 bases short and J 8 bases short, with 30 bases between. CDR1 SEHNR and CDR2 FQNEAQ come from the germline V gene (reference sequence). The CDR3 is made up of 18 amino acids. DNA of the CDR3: TGTGCCAGCAGCGACACACTTTCGGAACAGGGTTACGGAGGAGGCTACACCTTC. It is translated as CASSDTLSEQGYGGGYTF.

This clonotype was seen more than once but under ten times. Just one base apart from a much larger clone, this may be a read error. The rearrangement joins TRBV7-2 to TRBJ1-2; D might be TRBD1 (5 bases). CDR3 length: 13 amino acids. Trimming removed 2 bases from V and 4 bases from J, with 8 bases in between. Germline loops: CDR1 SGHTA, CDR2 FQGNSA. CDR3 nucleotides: TGTGCCAGCAGCTTAAGGGACGCCTATGGCTACACCTTC. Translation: CASSLRDAYGYTF.

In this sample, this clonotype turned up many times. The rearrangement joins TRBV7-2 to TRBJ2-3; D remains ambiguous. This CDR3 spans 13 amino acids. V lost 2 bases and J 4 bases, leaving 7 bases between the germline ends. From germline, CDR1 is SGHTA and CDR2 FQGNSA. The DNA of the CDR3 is TGTGCCAGCAGCTTATTGGTGGCAGATACGCAGTATTTT. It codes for CASSLLVADTQYF. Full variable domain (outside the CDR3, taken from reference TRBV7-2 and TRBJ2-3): GAGVSQSPSNKVTEKGKDVELRCDPISGHTALYWYRQSLGQGLEFLIYFQGNSAPDKSGLPSDRFSAERTGGSVSTLTIQRTQQEDSAVYLCASSLLVADTQYFGPGTRLTVL.

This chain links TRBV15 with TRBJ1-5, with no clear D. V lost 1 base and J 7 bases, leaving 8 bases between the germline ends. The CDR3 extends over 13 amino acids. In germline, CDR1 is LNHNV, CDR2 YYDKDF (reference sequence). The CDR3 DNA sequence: TGTGCCACCAGCAGAGCTCACGGGCAGCCCCAGCATTTT. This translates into CATSRAHGQPQHF.

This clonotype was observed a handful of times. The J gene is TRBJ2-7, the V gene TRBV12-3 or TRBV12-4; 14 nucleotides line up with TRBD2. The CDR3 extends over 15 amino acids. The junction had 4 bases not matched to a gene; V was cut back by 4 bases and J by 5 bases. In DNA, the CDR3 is TGTGCCAGCAGTTCGGGACTAGCGGGGGTGCACGAGCAGTACTTC. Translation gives CASSSGLAGVHEQYF.

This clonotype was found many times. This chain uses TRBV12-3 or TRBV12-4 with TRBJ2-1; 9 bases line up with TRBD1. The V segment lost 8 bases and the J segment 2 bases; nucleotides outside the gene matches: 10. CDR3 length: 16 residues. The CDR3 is CASLPVDRGAYNEQFF. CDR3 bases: TGTGCCAGCCTCCCCGTGGACAGGGGTGCCTACAATGAGCAGTTCTTC.

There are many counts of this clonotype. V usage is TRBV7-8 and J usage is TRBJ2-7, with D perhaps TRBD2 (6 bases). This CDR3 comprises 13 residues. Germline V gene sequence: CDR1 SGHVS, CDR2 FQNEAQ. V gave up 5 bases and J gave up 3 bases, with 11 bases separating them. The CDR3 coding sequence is TGTGCCAGCAGCCGAGCCGGGGGCTACGAGCAGTACTTC. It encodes CASSRAGGYEQYF.

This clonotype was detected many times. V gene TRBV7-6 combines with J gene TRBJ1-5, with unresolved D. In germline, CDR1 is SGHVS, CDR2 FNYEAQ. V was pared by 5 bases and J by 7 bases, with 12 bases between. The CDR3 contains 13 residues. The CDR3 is CASSRSAGQPQHF. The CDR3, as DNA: TGTGCCAGCAGCCGGTCCGCGGGACAGCCCCAGCATTTT.

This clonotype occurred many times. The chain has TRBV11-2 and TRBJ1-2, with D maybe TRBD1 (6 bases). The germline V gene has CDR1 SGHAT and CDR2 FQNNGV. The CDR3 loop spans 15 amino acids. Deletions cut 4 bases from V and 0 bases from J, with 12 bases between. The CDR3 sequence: CASSSIGQPNYGYTF. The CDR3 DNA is TGTGCCAGCAGCTCCATCGGACAGCCTAACTATGGCTACACCTTC.

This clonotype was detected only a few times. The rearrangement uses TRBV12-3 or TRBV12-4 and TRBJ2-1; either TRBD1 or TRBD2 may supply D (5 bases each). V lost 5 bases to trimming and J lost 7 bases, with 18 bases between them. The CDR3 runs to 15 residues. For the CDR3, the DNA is TGTGCCAGCAGTAAAAGCCCAGGGAGTTTGAATGAGCAGTTCTTC. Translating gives CASSKSPGSLNEQFF.

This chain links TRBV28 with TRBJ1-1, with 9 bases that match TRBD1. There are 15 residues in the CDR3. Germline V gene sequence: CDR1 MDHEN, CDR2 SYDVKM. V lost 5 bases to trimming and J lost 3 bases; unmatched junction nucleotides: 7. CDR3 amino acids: CASSPPGQGDTEAFF. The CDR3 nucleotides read TGTGCCAGCAGTCCCCCGGGACAGGGAGACACTGAAGCTTTCTTT.

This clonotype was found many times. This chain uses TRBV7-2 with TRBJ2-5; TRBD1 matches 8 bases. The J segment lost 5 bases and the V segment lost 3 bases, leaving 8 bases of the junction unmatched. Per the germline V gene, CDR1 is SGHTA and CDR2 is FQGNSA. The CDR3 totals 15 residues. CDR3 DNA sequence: TGTGCCAGCAGCTTTGGACAGGGTAGTATGGAGACCCAGTACTTC. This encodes CASSFGQGSMETQYF.

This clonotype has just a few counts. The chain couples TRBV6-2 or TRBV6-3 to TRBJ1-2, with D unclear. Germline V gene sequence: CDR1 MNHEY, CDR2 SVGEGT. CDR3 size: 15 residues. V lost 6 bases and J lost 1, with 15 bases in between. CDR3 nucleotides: TGTGCCAGCAGCTCCCCCGGGGAAAGTAACTATGGCTACACCTTC. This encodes CASSSPGESNYGYTF.

CDR3 nucleotide sequence: TGTGCCAGCAGTCCTGAGAGGAGTCAGCCCCAGCATTTT. It is translated as CASSPERSQPQHF. This rearrangement joins TRBV6-4 to TRBJ1-5; no clear D. In germline, CDR1 is MRHNA, CDR2 SNTAGT. The CDR3 consists of 13 residues. Trimming left V 5 bases short and J 6 bases short, with 11 bases between.

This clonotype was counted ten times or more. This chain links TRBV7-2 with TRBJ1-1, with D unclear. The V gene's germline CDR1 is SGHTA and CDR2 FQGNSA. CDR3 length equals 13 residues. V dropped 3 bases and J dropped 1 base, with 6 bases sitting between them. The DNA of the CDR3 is TGTGCCAGCAGCTTGTACGAGAACACTGAAGCTTTCTTT. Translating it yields CASSLYENTEAFF.

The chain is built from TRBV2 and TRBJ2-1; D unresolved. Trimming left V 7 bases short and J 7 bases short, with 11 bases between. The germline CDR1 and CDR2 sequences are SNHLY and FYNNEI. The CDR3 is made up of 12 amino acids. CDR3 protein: CASTPFRNEQFF. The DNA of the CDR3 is TGTGCCAGCACCCCTTTTAGAAATGAGCAGTTCTTC.

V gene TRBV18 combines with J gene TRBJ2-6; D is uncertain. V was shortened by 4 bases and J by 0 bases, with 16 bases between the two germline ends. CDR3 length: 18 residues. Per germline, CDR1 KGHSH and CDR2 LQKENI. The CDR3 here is CASSLLSLTSSGANVLTF. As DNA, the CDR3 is TGTGCCAGCTCACTGCTCAGTCTGACGAGCTCTGGGGCCAACGTCCTGACTTTC.

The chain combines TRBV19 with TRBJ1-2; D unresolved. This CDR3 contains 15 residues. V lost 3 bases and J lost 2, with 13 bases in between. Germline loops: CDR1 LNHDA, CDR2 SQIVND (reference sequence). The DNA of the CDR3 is TGTGCCAGTAGTATTTTTGGCAGCCGGAACTATGGCTACACCTTC. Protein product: CASSIFGSRNYGYTF.

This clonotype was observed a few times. CDR3 in DNA: TGTGCCAGCACCCGGAGAGGCGGGAGCAATCAGCCCCAGCATTTT. This gives the protein CASTRRGGSNQPQHF. The V gene is TRBV6-2 or TRBV6-3, the J gene TRBJ1-5; D remains ambiguous. V was cut by 7 bases and J by 1 base, with 14 bases left in between. The germline V gene has CDR1 MNHEY and CDR2 SVGEGT. This CDR3 spans 15 amino acids.

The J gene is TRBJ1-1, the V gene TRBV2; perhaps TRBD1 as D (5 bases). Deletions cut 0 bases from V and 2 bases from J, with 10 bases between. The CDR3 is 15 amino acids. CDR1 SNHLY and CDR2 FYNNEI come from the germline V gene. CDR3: CASSEAGGGNTEAFF. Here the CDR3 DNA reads TGTGCCAGCAGTGAAGCTGGGGGGGGAAACACTGAAGCTTTCTTT.